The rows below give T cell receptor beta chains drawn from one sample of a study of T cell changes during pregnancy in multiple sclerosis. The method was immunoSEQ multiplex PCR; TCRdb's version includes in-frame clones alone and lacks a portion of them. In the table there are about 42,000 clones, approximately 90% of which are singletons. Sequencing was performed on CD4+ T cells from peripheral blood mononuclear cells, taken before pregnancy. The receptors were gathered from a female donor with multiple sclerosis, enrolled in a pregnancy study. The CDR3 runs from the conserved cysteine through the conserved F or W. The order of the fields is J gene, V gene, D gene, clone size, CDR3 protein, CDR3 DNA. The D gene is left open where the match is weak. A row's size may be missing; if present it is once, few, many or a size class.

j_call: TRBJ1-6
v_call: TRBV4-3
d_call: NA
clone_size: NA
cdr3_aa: CASSQGLSSYNSPLHF
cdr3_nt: TGCGCCAGCAGCCAAGGACTGAGCTCCTATAATTCACCCCTCCACTTT

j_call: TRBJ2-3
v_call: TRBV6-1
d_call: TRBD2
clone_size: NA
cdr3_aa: CASSEWRGISTDTQYF
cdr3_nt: TGTGCCAGCAGTGAATGGCGGGGGATCAGCACAGATACGCAGTATTTT

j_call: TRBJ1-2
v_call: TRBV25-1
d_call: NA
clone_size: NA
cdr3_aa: CASFSGPNGYTF
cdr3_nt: TGTGCCAGCTTCTCTGGGCCGAATGGCTACACCTTC

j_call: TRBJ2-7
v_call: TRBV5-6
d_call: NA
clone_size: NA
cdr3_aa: CASRSSGSDRGIFYEQYF
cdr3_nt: TGTGCCAGCAGGTCATCGGGGTCTGATCGGGGTATATTCTACGAGCAGTACTTC

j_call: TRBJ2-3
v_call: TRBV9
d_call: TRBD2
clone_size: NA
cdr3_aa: CASSPQKAGGLRQYF
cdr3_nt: TGTGCCAGCAGCCCCCAAAAAGCGGGGGGTCTTAGACAGTATTTT

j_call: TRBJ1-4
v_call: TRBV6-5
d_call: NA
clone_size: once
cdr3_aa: CASSFQNEIGGKLFF
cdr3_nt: TGTGCCAGCAGTTTCCAGAACGAGATCGGAGGGAAACTGTTTTTT

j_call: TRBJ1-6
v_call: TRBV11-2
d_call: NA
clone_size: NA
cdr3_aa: CASSRTAGNSPLHF
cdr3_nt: TGTGCCAGCAGCCGGACAGCCGGAAATTCACCCCTCCACTTT

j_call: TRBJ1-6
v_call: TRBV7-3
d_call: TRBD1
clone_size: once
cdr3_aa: CASSQDRANSPLHF
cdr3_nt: TGTGCCAGCAGCCAGGACAGGGCTAATTCACCCCTCCACTTT

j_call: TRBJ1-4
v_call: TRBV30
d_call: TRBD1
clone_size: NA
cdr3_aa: CAWRVGTGINAWLSSTNEKLFF
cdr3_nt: TGTGCCTGGAGGGTAGGGACAGGGATTAATGCGTGGTTATCTTCAACTAATGAAAAACTGTTTTTT

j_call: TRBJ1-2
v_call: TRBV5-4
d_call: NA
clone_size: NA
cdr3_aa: CASSYGQLNYGYTF
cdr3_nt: TGTGCCAGCAGCTATGGACAGCTAAACTATGGCTACACCTTC

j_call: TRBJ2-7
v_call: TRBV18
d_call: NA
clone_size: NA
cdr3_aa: CASSPNRHSYEQYF
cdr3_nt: TGTGCCAGCTCACCAAACAGGCACTCCTACGAGCAGTACTTC

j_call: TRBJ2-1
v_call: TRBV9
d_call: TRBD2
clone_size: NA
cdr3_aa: CASSVGGSGGAQFF
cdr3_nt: TGTGCCAGCAGCGTAGGTGGAAGCGGGGGGGCGCAGTTCTTC

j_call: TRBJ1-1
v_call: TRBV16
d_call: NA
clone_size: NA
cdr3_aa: CATMQERVSTEAFF
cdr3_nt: TGTGCCACAATGCAGGAGAGGGTGAGCACTGAAGCTTTCTTT

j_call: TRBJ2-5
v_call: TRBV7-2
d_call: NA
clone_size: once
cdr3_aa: CASSLVQGGETQYF
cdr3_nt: TGTGCCAGCAGCTTAGTTCAGGGGGGAGAGACCCAGTACTTC

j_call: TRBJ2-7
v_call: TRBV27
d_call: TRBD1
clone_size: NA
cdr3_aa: CASSSTGQSIKRF
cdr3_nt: TGTGCCAGCAGTTCAACGGGACAGTCAATCAAGAGGTTC

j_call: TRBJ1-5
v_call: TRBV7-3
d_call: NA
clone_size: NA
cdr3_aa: CASSLAVGQPQHF
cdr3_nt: TGTGCCAGCAGCTTGGCCGTCGGGCAGCCCCAGCATTTT

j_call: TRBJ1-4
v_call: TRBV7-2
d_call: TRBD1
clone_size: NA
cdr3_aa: CASSNEAWTGRLFF
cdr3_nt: TGTGCCAGCAGCAACGAGGCATGGACAGGGCGACTGTTTTTT

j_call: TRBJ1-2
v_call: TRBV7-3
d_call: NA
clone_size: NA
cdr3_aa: CASSLISPGYGYTF
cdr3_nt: TGTGCCAGCAGCTTAATCTCACCGGGCTATGGCTACACCTTC

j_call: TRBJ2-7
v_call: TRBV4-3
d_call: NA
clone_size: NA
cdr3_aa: CASSHRGSTYEQYF
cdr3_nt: TGCGCCAGCAGCCACAGGGGCTCCACCTACGAGCAGTACTTC

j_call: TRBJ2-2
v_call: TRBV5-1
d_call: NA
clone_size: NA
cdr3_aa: CASSRTGELFF
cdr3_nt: TGCGCCAGCAGTCGGACCGGGGAGCTGTTTTTT

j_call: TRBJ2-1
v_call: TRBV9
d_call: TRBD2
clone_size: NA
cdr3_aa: CASSVGLAGASNEQFF
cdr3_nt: TGTGCCAGCAGCGTAGGATTAGCGGGGGCATCCAATGAGCAGTTCTTC

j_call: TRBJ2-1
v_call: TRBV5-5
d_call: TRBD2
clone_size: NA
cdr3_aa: CASSQRTSGGHEQFF
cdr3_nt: TGTGCCAGCAGCCAAAGGACTAGCGGGGGACATGAGCAGTTCTTC

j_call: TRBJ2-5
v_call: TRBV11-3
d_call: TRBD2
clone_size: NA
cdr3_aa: CASSPGLAGGPETQYF
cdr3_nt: TGTGCCAGCAGCCCGGGGCTAGCGGGGGGGCCGGAGACCCAGTACTTC

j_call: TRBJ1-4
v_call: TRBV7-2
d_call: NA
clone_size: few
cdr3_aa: CASSEEPGTHEKLFF
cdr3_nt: TGTGCCAGCAGCGAAGAACCGGGAACCCATGAAAAACTGTTTTTT